This TCR beta chain was captured in a study of regulatory T cells in long-lasting Graves disease. V lost 4 bases to trimming and J lost 7 bases, with 8 bases between them. Germline V lookup: CDR1 GTSNPN, CDR2 SVGIG (reference sequence). The CDR3 consists of 11 residues. At least ten counts were recorded for this clonotype. To make TCR beta libraries, researchers used iRepertoire HTBI primers and Arm-PCR of CDR3 regions. TCRdb re-called the multiplex PCR reads with MiXCR, one entry per CDR3 protein. Of around 480,000 distinct CDR3 sequences in the sample, roughly 17% were seen once. Indicated time point: newly diagnosed GD, antithyroid drugs for less than 3 months. From PBMCs, RNA was extracted and then used to make the TCR library. This same sample was also part of a study on T cells in Graves' hyperthyroidism and ophthalmopathy.

The chain uses TRBV30 and TRBJ2-1; D is undetermined. This specimen was peripheral blood mononuclear cells (PBMCs), taken at new diagnosis, from a patient treated with antithyroid drugs. The receptor was isolated from a middle-aged man with Graves disease. CDR3 loop: CAWNRANEQFF. The CDR3 nucleotides are TGTGCCTGGAATAGGGCGAATGAGCAGTTCTTC.